These T cell receptor beta chains were read from a single sample in a study of T cells expressing NK-cell markers. TCRdb reanalyzed the 5' RACE reads and collapses them to one entry per CDR3 protein, without DNA. The listing contains about 390,000 distinct CDR3 sequences. The specimen was blood T cells: a sorted CD56 or NKG2C T cell subset, CD4+ or CD8+ T cells, or bulk PBMC T cells (not recorded which). The receptor source for this set is a woman between 45 and 60 years old in good health. Each CDR3 is given with its conserved first and last residue. Fields, in order: CDR3 length, V gene, J gene, CDR3 protein.

>18|TRBV6-6|TRBJ2-3
CASSSARAASGITDTQYF
>13|TRBV15|TRBJ1-2
CATSRGQVYGYTF
>19|TRBV12-3/TRBV12-4|TRBJ2-1
CASSLGLAGEKGTYNEQFF
>16|TRBV6-5|TRBJ2-5
CASSYSGPQAQETQYF
>17|TRBV15|TRBJ2-1
CATSRLTFSISEGEQFF
>15|TRBV5-8|TRBJ2-7
CASTPGQRTTYEQYF
>14|TRBV6-2/TRBV6-3|TRBJ2-1
CASSRGLAGDEQFF
>13|TRBV12-3/TRBV12-4|TRBJ2-1
CASSRGANNEQFF
>16|TRBV7-9|TRBJ2-1
CASSLHHRTMGDEQFF
>14|TRBV20-1|TRBJ1-2
CSALVLGGIGGYTF
>15|TRBV24-1|TRBJ2-2
CATSDPRQNTGELFF
>16|TRBV20-1|TRBJ2-5
CSARVVSGGRQETQYF
>16|TRBV28|TRBJ1-6
CASSTSGTASNSPLHF
>14|TRBV12-3/TRBV12-4|TRBJ1-5
CASRKTGTNQPQHF
>17|TRBV7-9|TRBJ2-5
CASNLSPGQGAEETQYF